Listed here are 26 T cell receptor beta chains from one sample, sequenced in a study of blood T cell repertoires in COVID-19. The method was immunoSEQ multiplex PCR; TCRdb's version includes in-frame clones alone and lacks a portion of them. The table lists around 100,000 clones, approximately 80% of them singletons. The specimen sequenced was peripheral blood. These receptors were obtained from an older woman with acute or convalescent COVID-19.

This chain joins TRBV6-1 and TRBJ1-3, with D hard to call. The CDR3 runs to 19 residues. Trimming took 2 bases from V and 1 from J, leaving 21 bases between them. Germline V gene data show CDR1 as MNHNS and CDR2 as SASEGT. The CDR3 DNA follows: TGTGCCAGCAGTGAAACCAGAGTGAGGGCCGGGAGGTCTGGAAACACCATATATTTT. Protein product: CASSETRVRAGRSGNTIYF.

The gene calls are TRBV7-8 and TRBJ1-6, with D unresolved. This CDR3 contains 14 residues. Trimming took 0 bases from V and 8 from J, leaving 8 bases between them. Germline lookup yields CDR1 SGHVS and CDR2 FQNEAQ. The CDR3 region has the DNA TGTGCCAGCAGCTTAGCCGGGTTGGATTCACCCCTCCACTTT. Amino acid sequence: CASSLAGLDSPLHF.

The rearrangement joins TRBV12-5 to TRBJ2-1, with D perhaps matching TRBD2 (5 bases). V dropped 7 bases and J dropped 3 bases, with 13 bases sitting between them. The CDR3 is 14 residues long. Germline CDR1 LGHNT, CDR2 FRNRAP. The CDR3 sequence is CASARQRNYNEQFF. The CDR3 DNA reads as TGTGCTAGTGCCCGCCAGCGGAACTACAATGAGCAGTTCTTC.

The chain couples TRBV19 to TRBJ2-3; 7 nucleotides line up with TRBD1. V lost 6 bases, J lost 5 bases, and 8 bases stayed unmatched. The length of the CDR3 is 14 residues. Germline V gives CDR1 LNHDA, CDR2 SQIVND (reference sequence). CDR3 region: CASSRGQVGDTQYF. The CDR3 nucleotides are TGTGCCAGTAGCAGAGGACAGGTAGGAGATACGCAGTATTTT.

The genes are TRBV7-9 and TRBJ2-2; no firm D call. V lost 1 base to trimming and J lost 3 bases, with 12 bases between them. This CDR3 has 16 residues. Looked up from germline, CDR1 is SEHNR and CDR2 is FQNEAQ (reference sequence). The CDR3 spells CASSLDTALDTGELFF. CDR3 nucleotide sequence: TGTGCCAGCAGCTTAGATACCGCACTCGACACCGGGGAGCTGTTTTTT.

This chain uses TRBV11-3 with TRBJ2-1; D ambiguous. The germline CDR1 and CDR2 sequences are SGHNT and YENEEA. This CDR3 spans 12 amino acids. The V and J ends lost 3 bases and 6 bases respectively, with 6 bases between them. As DNA, the CDR3 is TGTGCCAGCAGCTTGGCCTCCAATGAGCAGTTCTTC. This sequence encodes CASSLASNEQFF.

There are a few counts of this clone. Within the sample, other DNA sequences also encode this same CDR3. This chain connects TRBV5-1 to TRBJ1-1, with no clear D. The V end lost 4 bases, the J end lost 1 base, and 8 bases lay between the germline ends. CDR1 and CDR2 from the germline V gene are SGHRS and YFSETQ. The CDR3 contains 13 residues. The CDR3 DNA reads as TGCGCCAGCAGCCTGACGGGGAACACTGAAGCTTTCTTT. This translates into CASSLTGNTEAFF.

This clone appeared a few times. The rearrangement links TRBV19 to TRBJ1-4; D gene ambiguous. Germline V gene data show CDR1 as LNHDA and CDR2 as SQIVND (reference sequence). The CDR3 is made up of 13 amino acids. Deletions cut 7 bases from V and 0 bases from J, with 6 bases between. CDR3 sequence (DNA): TGTGCCAGTAACGGGGCAACTAATGAAAAACTGTTTTTT. Translated, it gives CASNGATNEKLFF.

This clone is a singleton in its sample. V and J are TRBV5-1 and TRBJ2-1; D may be TRBD1 (6 bases). This CDR3 region has 14 residues. Germline CDR1 SGHRS, CDR2 YFSETQ. V lost 6 bases, J lost 7 bases, and 17 bases lay in between. This chain's CDR3 is CASTRAETGNEQFF. CDR3 bases: TGCGCCAGCACCAGAGCCGAAACAGGGAATGAGCAGTTCTTC.

The chain links TRBV5-5 to TRBJ1-4; TRBD1 matches at 8 bases. The CDR3 runs 15 residues. Trimming at V came to 3 bases and at J to 6 bases, leaving 7 bases not matched to a gene. CDR1 SGHKS and CDR2 YYEKEE come from the germline V gene (reference sequence). The CDR3 DNA follows: TGTGCCAGCAGCTCGACAGGGGCCGGATATGAAAAACTGTTTTTT. Encoded protein: CASSSTGAGYEKLFF.

The table lists this clone with a few counts. The chain uses TRBV19 and TRBJ2-5, with TRBD2 matching over 11 bases. This CDR3 has 21 amino acids. Germline V gene data show CDR1 as LNHDA and CDR2 as SQIVND (reference sequence). J lost 5 bases, V lost 3 bases, and 23 bases had no gene match. CDR3 sequence reads: CASSIHPPGHLRLAGTETQYF. The CDR3 DNA reads as TGTGCCAGTAGTATCCACCCTCCGGGACATTTGAGACTAGCGGGAACTGAGACCCAGTACTTC.

The chain is built from TRBV4-1 and TRBJ1-2; 10 bases match TRBD1. The germline gives CDR1 MGHRA, CDR2 YSYEKL. This CDR3 has 15 amino acids. The junction had 3 bases not matched to a gene; V was cut back by 1 base and J by 4 bases. CDR3 amino acids: CASSQADRGIYGYTF. CDR3 DNA sequence: TGCGCCAGCAGCCAAGCGGACAGGGGGATCTATGGCTACACCTTC.

The CDR3 DNA reads TGCAGCGTGGTGGGGGAGGAGGAAAACACTGAAGCTTTCTTT. The encoded protein is CSVVGEEENTEAFF. The V call is TRBV29-1, the J call TRBJ1-1; D perhaps matches TRBD1 (5 bases). The CDR3 covers 14 residues. Looked up from germline, CDR1 is SQVTM and CDR2 is ANQGSEA. With 6 bases removed from V and 2 bases from J, the gap between germline ends came to 16 bases.

V gene TRBV4-2 combines with J gene TRBJ2-1, with D possibly matching TRBD1 (5 bases). V was cut by 0 bases and J by 9 bases, with 9 bases left in between. Germline CDR1 reads LGHNA; CDR2 reads YNFKEQ. This CDR3 is 13 amino acids long. The CDR3 is CASSQDQGGEQFF. CDR3 nucleotides: TGTGCCAGCAGCCAAGATCAGGGCGGTGAGCAGTTCTTC.

This clone was seen only once. The genes are TRBV4-1 and TRBJ2-1; no clear D. Trimming cost V 1 base and J 8 bases, with 12 bases left between them. This CDR3 has 14 residues. Germline-derived CDR1 and CDR2 are MGHRA and YSYEKL. This CDR3 is CASSQVSGTDEQFF. In DNA form, the CDR3 reads TGCGCCAGCAGCCAAGTCTCGGGTACGGATGAGCAGTTCTTC.

The gene calls are TRBV4-2 and TRBJ2-3; the match to TRBD2 covers 10 bases. The CDR3 is made up of 14 amino acids. From germline, CDR1 is LGHNA and CDR2 YNFKEQ. J gave up 5 bases and V 7 bases, and 6 bases lay outside the gene matches. The CDR3 DNA reads TGTGCCAGCAATCGAGCGGGGGGGCAAGATACGCAGTATTTT. This sequence encodes CASNRAGGQDTQYF.

V and J are TRBV18 and TRBJ1-4; 10 nucleotides agree with TRBD1. Germline loops: CDR1 KGHSH, CDR2 LQKENI. The junction had 3 bases not matched to a gene; V was cut back by 3 bases and J by 8 bases. CDR3 length: 14 amino acids. CDR3 residues: CASSPSDRGEKLFF. The CDR3 DNA follows: TGTGCCAGCTCACCCTCGGACAGGGGGGAAAAACTGTTTTTT. Supplemented by reference TRBV18 and TRBJ1-4, the full variable domain reads NAGVMQNPRHLVRRRGQEARLRCSPMKGHSHVYWYRQLPEEGLKFMVYLQKENIIDESGMPKERFSAEFPKEGPSILRIQQVVRGDSAAYFCASSPSDRGEKLFFGSGTQLSVL.

The J gene is TRBJ2-7, the V gene TRBV7-3, with TRBD2 matching over 7 bases. The CDR3 length is 16 residues. V was pared by 5 bases and J by 0 bases, with 10 bases of the junction left unmatched. Germline V gene sequence: CDR1 SGHTA, CDR2 FQGTGA. The DNA of the CDR3 is TGTGCCAGCAGCCCCATTACTAGCGAAAGCTCCTACGAGCAGTACTTC. As protein: CASSPITSESSYEQYF.

This chain uses TRBV19 with TRBJ2-5; tentative D call: TRBD1 (6 bases). The V gene's germline CDR1 is LNHDA and CDR2 SQIVND (reference sequence). Trimming shortened V by 7 bases and J by 5 bases, and 17 bases separated the two germline ends. The CDR3 loop spans 14 amino acids. The CDR3 is CASKLQGSGETQYF. CDR3 in DNA: TGTGCCAGTAAATTACAGGGTTCGGGGGAGACCCAGTACTTC.

The rearrangement joins TRBV3-1 (or the pseudogene TRBV3-2) to TRBJ1-5; D gene uncertain. Germline CDR1 and CDR2: LGHDT and YNNKEL (reference sequence). The V gene lost 0 bases and the J gene lost 2 bases, with 11 bases spanning the gap. The CDR3 totals 16 residues. CDR3 coding DNA: TGTGCCAGCAGCCAAGATGGGGAGGAACGCAATCAGCCCCAGCATTTT. It encodes CASSQDGEERNQPQHF.

This chain joins TRBV5-4 and TRBJ1-2; TRBD1 aligns across 9 bases. Germline V gene lookup returns CDR1 SGHNT and CDR2 YYREEE (reference sequence). The CDR3 has 17 residues. V lost 4 bases to trimming and J lost 4 bases; unmatched junction nucleotides: 14. The CDR3 bases are TGTGCCAGCAGCGAATCCGTCTCGGGACAGGGCCCCTATGGCTACACCTTC. This sequence encodes CASSESVSGQGPYGYTF.

V and J are TRBV29-1 and TRBJ2-3, with D perhaps matching TRBD1 (6 bases). Trimming cost V 6 bases and J 0 bases, with 13 bases left between them. The germline V gene encodes CDR1 SQVTM and CDR2 ANQGSEA. CDR3 size: 14 residues. This CDR3 is CSVEQGRSTDTQYF. The CDR3 DNA reads as TGCAGCGTCGAACAGGGTAGGAGCACAGATACGCAGTATTTT.

The rearrangement joins TRBV19 to TRBJ1-2; the match to TRBD1 covers 7 bases. Germline assignment: CDR1 LNHDA and CDR2 SQIVND (reference sequence). This CDR3 has 15 amino acids. The trim removed 4 bases at V and 3 bases at J, leaving 8 bases unmatched. The CDR3 DNA reads TGTGCCAGTAGTAGGGAACAGGGGCCTTACTATGGCTACACCTTC. It codes for CASSREQGPYYGYTF.

The chain uses TRBV2 and TRBJ1-5; D remains ambiguous. CDR3 size: 15 residues. Trimming took 8 bases from V and 2 from J, leaving 16 bases between them. Germline V gene lookup returns CDR1 SNHLY and CDR2 FYNNEI. The CDR3 sequence is CASSLTEGGNQPQHF. CDR3 DNA sequence: TGTGCCAGCTCACTAACCGAAGGTGGCAATCAGCCCCAGCATTTT.

The genes are TRBV6-4 and TRBJ2-2, with D maybe TRBD1 (5 bases). The V end was cut by 6 bases, the J end by 6 bases, with 20 bases between. Germline V gene data show CDR1 as MRHNA and CDR2 as SNTAGT. The CDR3 runs to 16 residues. CDR3 residues: CASSNLGDGAAGELFF. DNA of the CDR3: TGTGCCAGCAGCAACTTAGGGGATGGGGCCGCCGGGGAGCTGTTTTTT.

CDR3 nucleotide sequence: TGTGCCAGCAGTTTATTTGGCGGCTCCTACGAGCAGTACTTC. Translated: CASSLFGGSYEQYF. The rearrangement joins TRBV28 to TRBJ2-7; no firm D call. The CDR3 consists of 14 residues. CDR1 MDHEN and CDR2 SYDVKM come from the germline V gene. Trimming cost V 1 base and J 0 bases, with 7 bases left between them.